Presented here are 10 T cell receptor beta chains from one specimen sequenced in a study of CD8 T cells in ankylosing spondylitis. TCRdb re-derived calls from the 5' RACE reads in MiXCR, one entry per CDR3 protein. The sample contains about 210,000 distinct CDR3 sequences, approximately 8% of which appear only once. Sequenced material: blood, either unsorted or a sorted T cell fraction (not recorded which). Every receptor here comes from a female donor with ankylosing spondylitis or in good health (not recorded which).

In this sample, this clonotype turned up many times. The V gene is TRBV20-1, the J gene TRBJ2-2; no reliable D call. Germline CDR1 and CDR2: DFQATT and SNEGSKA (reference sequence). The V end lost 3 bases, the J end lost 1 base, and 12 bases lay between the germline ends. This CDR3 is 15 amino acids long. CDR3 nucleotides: TGCAGTGCTAGGGATAGGCTAGTGAACACCGGGGAGCTGTTTTTT. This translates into CSARDRLVNTGELFF.

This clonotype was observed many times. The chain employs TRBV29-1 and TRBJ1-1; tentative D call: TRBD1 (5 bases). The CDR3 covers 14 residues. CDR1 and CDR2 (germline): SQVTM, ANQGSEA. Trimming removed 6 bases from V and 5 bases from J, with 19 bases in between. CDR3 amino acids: CSVQQRGTGTEAFF. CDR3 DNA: TGCAGCGTCCAGCAGCGGGGGACGGGGACTGAAGCTTTCTTT.

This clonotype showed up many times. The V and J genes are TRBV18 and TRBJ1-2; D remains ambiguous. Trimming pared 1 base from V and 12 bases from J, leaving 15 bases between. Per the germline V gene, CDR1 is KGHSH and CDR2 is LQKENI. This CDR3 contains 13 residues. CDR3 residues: CASSPLEGDSHTF. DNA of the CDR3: TGTGCCAGCTCACCACTGGAGGGTGATAGTCACACCTTC.

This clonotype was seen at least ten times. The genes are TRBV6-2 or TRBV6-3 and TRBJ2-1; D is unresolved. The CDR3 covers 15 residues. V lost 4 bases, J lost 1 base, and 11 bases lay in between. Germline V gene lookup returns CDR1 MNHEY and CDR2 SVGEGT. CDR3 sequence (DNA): TGTGCCAGCAGTTTAGGGCCGACTTCCTACAATGAGCAGTTCTTC. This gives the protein CASSLGPTSYNEQFF.

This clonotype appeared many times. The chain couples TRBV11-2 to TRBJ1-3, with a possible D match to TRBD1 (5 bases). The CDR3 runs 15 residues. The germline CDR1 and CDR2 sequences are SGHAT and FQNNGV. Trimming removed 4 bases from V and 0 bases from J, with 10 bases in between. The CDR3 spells CASSSGRGSGNTIYF. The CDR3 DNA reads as TGTGCCAGCAGCTCGGGACGGGGCTCTGGAAACACCATATATTTT.

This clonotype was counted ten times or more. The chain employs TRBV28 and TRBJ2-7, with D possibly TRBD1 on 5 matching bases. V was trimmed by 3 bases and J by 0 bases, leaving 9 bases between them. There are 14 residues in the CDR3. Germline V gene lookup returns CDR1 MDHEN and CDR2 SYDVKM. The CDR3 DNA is TGTGCCAGCAGTTTCCACAGGCCCTCCTACGAGCAGTACTTC. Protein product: CASSFHRPSYEQYF.

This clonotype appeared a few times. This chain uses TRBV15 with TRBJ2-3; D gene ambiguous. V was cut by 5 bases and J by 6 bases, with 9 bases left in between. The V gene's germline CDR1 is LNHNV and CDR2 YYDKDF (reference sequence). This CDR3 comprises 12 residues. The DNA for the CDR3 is TGTGCCACCAGCGGCGGTTCGGATACGCAGTATTTT. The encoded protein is CATSGGSDTQYF.

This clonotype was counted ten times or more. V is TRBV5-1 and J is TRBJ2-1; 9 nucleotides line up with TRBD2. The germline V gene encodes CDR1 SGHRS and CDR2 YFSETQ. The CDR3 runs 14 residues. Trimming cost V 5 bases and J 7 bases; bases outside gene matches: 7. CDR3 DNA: TGCGCCAGCAGACAGACTAGCGGTAGTAATGAGCAGTTCTTC. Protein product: CASRQTSGSNEQFF.

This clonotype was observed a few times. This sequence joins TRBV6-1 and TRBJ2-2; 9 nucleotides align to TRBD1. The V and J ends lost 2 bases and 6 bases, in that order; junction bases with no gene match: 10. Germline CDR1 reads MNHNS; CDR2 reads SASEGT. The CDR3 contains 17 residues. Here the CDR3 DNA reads TGTGCCAGCAGTGAAATACCGGGACAGGGTTTGCCCGGGGAGCTGTTTTTT. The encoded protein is CASSEIPGQGLPGELFF.

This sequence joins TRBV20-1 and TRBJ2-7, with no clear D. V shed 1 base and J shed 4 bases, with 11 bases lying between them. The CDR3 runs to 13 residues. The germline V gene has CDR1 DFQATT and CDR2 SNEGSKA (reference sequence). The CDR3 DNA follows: TGCAGTGCTAGAGGCCCGCCAATGTACGAGCAGTACTTC. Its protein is CSARGPPMYEQYF.